Sequencing of this T cell receptor beta chain was carried out in a study of PD-1 blockade in classical Hodgkin lymphoma. Germline CDR1 reads KGHSH; CDR2 reads LQKENI. The J segment lost 2 bases and the V segment lost 4 bases, leaving 7 bases of the junction unmatched. The CDR3 is 15 amino acids. Some clones are missing from TCRdb's copy, which holds only in-frame ones; the method was immunoSEQ multiplex PCR. In the table there are 25,000 to 30,000 clones, 85% to 90% of which are singletons. There was relapse after autologous stem cell transplantation in every patient, and there was variation in brentuximab vedotin exposure. The authors enriched CD8+ T cells from thawed PBMCs via magnetic negative selection.

Sample: CD8+ T cells from blood, taken at baseline. The chain links TRBV18 to TRBJ1-1; 7 bases map to TRBD1. This receptor was taken from a human donor with classical Hodgkin lymphoma. Here the CDR3 DNA reads TGTGCCAGCTCACGAGAAACAGGGGCCAACACTGAAGCTTTCTTT. Amino acids: CASSRETGANTEAFF. The whole variable domain, remainder taken from reference TRBV18 and TRBJ1-1, is NAGVMQNPRHLVRRRGQEARLRCSPMKGHSHVYWYRQLPEEGLKFMVYLQKENIIDESGMPKERFSAEFPKEGPSILRIQQVVRGDSAAYFCASSRETGANTEAFFGQGTRLTVV.